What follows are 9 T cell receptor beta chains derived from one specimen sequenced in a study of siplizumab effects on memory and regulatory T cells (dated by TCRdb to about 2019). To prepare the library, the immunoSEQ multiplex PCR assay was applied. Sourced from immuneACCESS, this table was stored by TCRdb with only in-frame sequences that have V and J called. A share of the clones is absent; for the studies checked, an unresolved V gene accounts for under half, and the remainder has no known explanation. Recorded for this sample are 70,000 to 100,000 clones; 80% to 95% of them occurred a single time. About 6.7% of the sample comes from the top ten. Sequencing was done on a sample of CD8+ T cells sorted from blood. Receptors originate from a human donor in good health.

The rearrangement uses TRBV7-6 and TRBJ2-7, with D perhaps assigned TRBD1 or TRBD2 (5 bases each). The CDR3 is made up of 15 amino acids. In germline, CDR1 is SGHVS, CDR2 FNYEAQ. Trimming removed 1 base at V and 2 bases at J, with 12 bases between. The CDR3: CASSLEEGRTYEQYF. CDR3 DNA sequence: TGTGCCAGCAGCTTAGAAGAGGGACGGACCTACGAGCAGTACTTC.

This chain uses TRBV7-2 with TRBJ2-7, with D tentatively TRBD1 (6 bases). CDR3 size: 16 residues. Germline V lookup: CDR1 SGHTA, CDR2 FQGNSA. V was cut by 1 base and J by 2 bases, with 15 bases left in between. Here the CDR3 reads CASSLEAVGAAYEQYF. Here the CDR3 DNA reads TGTGCCAGCAGCTTAGAGGCGGTGGGGGCCGCCTACGAGCAGTACTTC.

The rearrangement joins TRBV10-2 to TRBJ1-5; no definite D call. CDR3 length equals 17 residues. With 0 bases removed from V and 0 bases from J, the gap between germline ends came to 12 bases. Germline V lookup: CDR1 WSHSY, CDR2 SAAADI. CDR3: CASSESPGSYSNQPQHF. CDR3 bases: TGCGCCAGCAGTGAGTCGCCAGGCTCTTATAGCAATCAGCCCCAGCATTTT.

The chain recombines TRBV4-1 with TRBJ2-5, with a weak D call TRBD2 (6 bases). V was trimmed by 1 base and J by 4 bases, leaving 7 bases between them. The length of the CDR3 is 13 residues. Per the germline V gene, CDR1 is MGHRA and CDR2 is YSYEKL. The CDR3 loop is CASSQGLVETQYF. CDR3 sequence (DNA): TGCGCCAGCAGCCAAGGACTAGTAGAGACCCAGTACTTC.

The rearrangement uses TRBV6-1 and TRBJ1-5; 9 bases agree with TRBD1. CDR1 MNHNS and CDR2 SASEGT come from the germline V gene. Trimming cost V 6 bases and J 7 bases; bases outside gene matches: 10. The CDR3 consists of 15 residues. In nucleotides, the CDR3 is TGTGCCAGCAGCGATGGACAGGGGACGGGACAGCCCCAGCATTTT. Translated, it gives CASSDGQGTGQPQHF.

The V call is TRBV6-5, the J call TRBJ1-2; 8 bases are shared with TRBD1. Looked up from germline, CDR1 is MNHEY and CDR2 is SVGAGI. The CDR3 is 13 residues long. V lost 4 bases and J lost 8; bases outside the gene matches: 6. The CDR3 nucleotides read TGTGCCAGCAGTTGGCGGACAGGGCAGGGCTACACCTTC. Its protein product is CASSWRTGQGYTF.

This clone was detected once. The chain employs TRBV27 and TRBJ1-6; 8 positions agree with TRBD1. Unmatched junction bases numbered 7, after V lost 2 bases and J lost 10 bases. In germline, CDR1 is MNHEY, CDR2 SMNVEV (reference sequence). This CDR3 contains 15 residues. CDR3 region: CASSLRTGRGSPLHF. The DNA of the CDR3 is TGTGCCAGCAGTTTACGGACAGGGCGGGGCTCACCCCTCCACTTT.

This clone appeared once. The DNA of the CDR3 is TGCGCCAGCAGCCAAGCTACAGCAACTGAAGCTTTCTTT. Its protein is CASSQATATEAFF. This chain joins TRBV4-3 and TRBJ1-1; D unclear. From germline, CDR1 is LGHNA and CDR2 YSLEER. V lost 1 base and J lost 5, with 8 bases in between. The CDR3 has 13 amino acids.

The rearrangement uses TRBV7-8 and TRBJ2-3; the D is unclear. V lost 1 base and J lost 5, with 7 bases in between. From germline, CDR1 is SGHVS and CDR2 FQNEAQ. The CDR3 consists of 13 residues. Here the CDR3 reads CASSLVVGDTQYF. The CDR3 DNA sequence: TGTGCCAGCAGCTTAGTGGTCGGAGATACGCAGTATTTT.